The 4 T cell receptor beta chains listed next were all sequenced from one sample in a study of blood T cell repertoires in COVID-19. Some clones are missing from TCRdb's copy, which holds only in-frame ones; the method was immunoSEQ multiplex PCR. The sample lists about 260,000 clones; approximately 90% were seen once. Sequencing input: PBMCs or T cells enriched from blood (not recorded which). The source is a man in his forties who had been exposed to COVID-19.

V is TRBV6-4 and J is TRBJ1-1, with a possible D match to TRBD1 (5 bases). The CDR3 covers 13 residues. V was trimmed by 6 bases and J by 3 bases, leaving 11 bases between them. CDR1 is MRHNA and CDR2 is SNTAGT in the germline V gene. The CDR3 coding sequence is TGTGCCAGCAGCCGCACAGGCGACACTGAAGCTTTCTTT. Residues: CASSRTGDTEAFF.

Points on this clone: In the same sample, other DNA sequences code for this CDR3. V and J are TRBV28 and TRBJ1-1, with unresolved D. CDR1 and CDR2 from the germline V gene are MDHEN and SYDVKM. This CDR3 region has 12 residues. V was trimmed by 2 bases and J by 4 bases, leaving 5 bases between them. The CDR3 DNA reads TGTGCCAGCAGTTTACAGGCCACTGAAGCTTTCTTT. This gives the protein CASSLQATEAFF.

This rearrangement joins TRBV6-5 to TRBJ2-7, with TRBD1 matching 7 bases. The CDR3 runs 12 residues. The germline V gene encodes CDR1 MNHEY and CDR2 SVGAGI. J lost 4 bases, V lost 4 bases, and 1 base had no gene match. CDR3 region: CASSLDRYEQYF. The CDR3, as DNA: TGTGCCAGCAGTTTGGACAGGTACGAGCAGTACTTC.

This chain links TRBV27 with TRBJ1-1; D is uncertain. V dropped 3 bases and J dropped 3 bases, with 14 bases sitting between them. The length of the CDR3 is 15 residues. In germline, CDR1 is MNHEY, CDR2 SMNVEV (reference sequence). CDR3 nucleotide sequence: TGTGCCAGCAGTTTGAGGGCACAGCTAGACACTGAAGCTTTCTTT. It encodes CASSLRAQLDTEAFF.